This T cell receptor beta chain comes out of a study of beta chain features in type 1 diabetes listed by TCRdb under 2018. Turning to the overall study: No differences in mean age, gender distribution, total cell number or subset yield were found between patients and healthy donors. Naive and central memory subsets were obtained from all 30 or so donors, but regulatory and stem cell-like memory subsets were isolated from only 8 patients and roughly 8 healthy donors. The study compared TCRB repertoires of sorted circulating CD4+ T cell subsets between recently diagnosed type 1 diabetes patients and matched healthy donors. A total of 85 million to 110 million sorted cells were examined across all samples, and RNA yield correlated strongly with the number of cells per subset.

The sample holds a few counts of this clone. No cognate antigen has been identified for it. Base quality data are lacking; no much larger clone is found one base away. The junction shows trimming of 0 bases on V and 8 bases on J, plus 14 bases between the germline ends. CDR1 and CDR2 (SGDLS, YYNGEE) derive from the germline V gene. Including cysteine and phenylalanine, the CDR3 has 14 amino acids. The kept DNA is CDR3 alone, 42 bases in frame from the first base. The entire amount of isolated RNA was reverse transcribed using the High Capacity cDNA Reverse Transcription Kit, so the sequenced TCRB transcripts were expressed ones. Naive, central memory and regulatory T cell samples underwent deep immunoSEQ sequencing, averaging about 3.5 million total reads per sample. After sorted cells were lysed in RLT buffer, RNA was extracted with DNase-treated RNeasy Micro or Mini kits, with the choice depending on cell number. Each cell subset was processed separately to prevent cross-contamination, with patient and healthy donor samples processed together. TCRB sequences were amplified from cDNA with the immunoSEQ multiplex PCR, producing 87-bp fragments spanning the CDR3 region. Amplicons were sequenced on the Illumina HiSeq platform. For the original study's pipeline: PCR bias was corrected computationally using synthetic template baselines, and reads within Hamming distance 2 were collapsed, with unmergeable singletons discarded. Reads were aligned to IMGT to assign V, D and J genes, CDR3 length, and insertions or deletions at six rearrangement sites. Within each subset, clonotype counts were normalized to sorted cell number, after which true diversity and Gini coefficients were computed with the tcR R package. The overlap coefficient, calculated on TCRB nucleotide sequences, was used to measure repertoire sharing. Out-of-frame TCRB sequences from naive cells were analyzed to stand in for the pre-selection repertoire. TCRdb re-hosts the immuneACCESS table, in-frame sequences only. Its copies lack some clones; in the studies checked, an unresolved V gene accounts for under half of them, and the cause for the rest is not known. V, J and clone size are those of that table, while D and trimming were read from the DNA. The table for this sample lists roughly 260,000 clones; about a tenth of them were counted only once. In total, the top ten clones hold 0.017% of the sample.

Overall results and qualifications from the work: Only small numbers of individuals were included in the HLA sub-analyses, which left unresolved whether HLA type had any influence on TCRB rearrangement. Patients with type 1 diabetes made fewer insertions and deleted more nucleotides at VDJ recombination sites, implying thymic rearrangement abnormalities. Naive, central memory and regulatory TCRB repertoires appeared more similar among patients than among healthy donors. PCR might favor shorter templates, but patient and control samples were amplified and corrected together, so any skew would affect both groups equally. Type 1 diabetes patients showed a moderate but significant shortening of TCRB CDR3 length in all four CD4+ subsets. Because cDNA rather than genomic DNA was sequenced, highly expressing activated cells could have been over-represented, although no difference in activation and CD3 levels was found between groups.

Each donor gave one peripheral blood draw, roughly 0.11 L on average, collected into heparinised tubes. A BD FACSAria II was used to sort naive, central memory, regulatory and stem cell-like memory CD4+ T cells with a panel that included CD45RO, CCR7, CD25, CD127, CD95 and CD27. All sorted populations exceeded 98% purity. Right away, PBMCs were isolated by Lymphoprep density gradient centrifugation and were stained directly, with no culture step. So that batch effects would be minimized, each experiment stained and sorted samples in pairs, pairing one healthy donor with one patient. Material: naive CD4+ T cells from blood. Taken with the paper, the label for cell subset or site translates to: true naive CD4+ T cells. The chain is assembled from TRBV9 and TRBJ1-2, with an unclear D gene assignment. The sequence came from a man in his thirties or forties with type 1 diabetes. The DNA sequence is as follows: TGTGCCAGCAGCGTAGCAGGCCGCGTATCGGGCTACACCTTC. It codes for CASSVAGRVSGYTF.